This T cell receptor beta chain was documented in a study of blood T cells in healthy people across ages. Primers used in a second PCR of about 6 to 12 cycles were a sample-barcoded 5' primer and a J-beta primer mix. MiXCR, run by TCRdb on the 5' RACE reads, gives a single entry per CDR3 protein. The data hold 700,000 or so distinct CDR3 sequences, with approximately 40% observed a single time. The J segment lost 0 bases and the V segment lost 6 bases, leaving 13 bases of the junction unmatched. In germline, CDR1 is MNHNS, CDR2 SASEGT. CDR3 length equals 17 residues. What was sequenced was blood. The chain employs TRBV6-1 and TRBJ1-1; 7 bases match TRBD1. The source of this sequence is an elderly man in good health. CDR3 nucleotide sequence: TGTGCCAGCAGCCTCTACCGACCCGGGACAGTGAACACTGAAGCTTTCTTT. The encoded protein is CASSLYRPGTVNTEAFF.